This T cell receptor beta chain is drawn from a study of shared clonotypes between healthy human individuals. CD45RO negativity and positive selection for CCR7 defined naive CD8 cells, a population that excluded terminally differentiated effector memory CD45RA+ cells. Donors were healthy HIV-negative adults without recent acute infections or vaccinations. About this clone: Its target is not known.

At deep level, the assay was performed. Generated by immunoSEQ multiplex PCR, the TCRdb table keeps only in-frame clones and is missing some. The sample consists of about 2.1 million clones, about 94% of them appearing once. The germline V gene encodes CDR1 SGDLS and CDR2 YYNGEE. This CDR3 has 16 residues. V was pared by 2 bases and J by 0 bases, with 14 bases between. Findings and limits, study-wide: Non-shared clonotypes displayed generation probabilities falling below those of clonotypes present in all four donors.

The specimen was naive CD8+ T cells from PBMCs. The receptor was derived from a young man in good health. Some clones in this sample may be carry-over from other donors' samples. This chain uses TRBV9 with TRBJ1-2, with a weak D call TRBD1 (6 bases). The CDR3 spells CASSVASTGANYGYTF. The DNA of the CDR3 is TGTGCCAGCAGCGTGGCGTCGACAGGAGCTAACTATGGCTACACCTTC.